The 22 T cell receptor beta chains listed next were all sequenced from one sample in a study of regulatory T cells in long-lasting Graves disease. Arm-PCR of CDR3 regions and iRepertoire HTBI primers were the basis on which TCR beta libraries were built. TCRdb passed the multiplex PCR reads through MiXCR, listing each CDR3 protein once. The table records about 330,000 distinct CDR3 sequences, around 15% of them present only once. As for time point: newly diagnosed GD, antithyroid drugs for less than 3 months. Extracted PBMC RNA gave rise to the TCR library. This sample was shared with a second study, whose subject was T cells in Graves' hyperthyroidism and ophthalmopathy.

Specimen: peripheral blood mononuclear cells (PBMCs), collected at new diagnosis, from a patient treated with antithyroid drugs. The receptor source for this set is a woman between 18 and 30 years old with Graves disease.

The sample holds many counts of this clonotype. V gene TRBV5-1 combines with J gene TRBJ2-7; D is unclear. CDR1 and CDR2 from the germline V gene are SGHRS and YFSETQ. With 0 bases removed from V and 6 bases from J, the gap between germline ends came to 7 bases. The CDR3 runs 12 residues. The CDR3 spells CASSLDGGEQYF. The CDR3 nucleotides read TGCGCCAGCAGCTTGGATGGCGGCGAGCAGTACTTC.

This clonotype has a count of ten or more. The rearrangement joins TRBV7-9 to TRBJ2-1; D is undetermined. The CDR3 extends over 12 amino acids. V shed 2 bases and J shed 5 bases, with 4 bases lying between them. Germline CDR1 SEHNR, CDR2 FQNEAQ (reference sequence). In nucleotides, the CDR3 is TGTGCCAGCAGCTTAACCGACAATGAGCAGTTCTTC. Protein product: CASSLTDNEQFF.

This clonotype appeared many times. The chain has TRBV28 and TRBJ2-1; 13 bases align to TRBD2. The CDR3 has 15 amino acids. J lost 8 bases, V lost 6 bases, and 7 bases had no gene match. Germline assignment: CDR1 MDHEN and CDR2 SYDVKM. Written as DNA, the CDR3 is TGTGCCAGCAGGGGGACTAGCGGGAAGTTCGATGAGCAGTTCTTC. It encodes CASRGTSGKFDEQFF.

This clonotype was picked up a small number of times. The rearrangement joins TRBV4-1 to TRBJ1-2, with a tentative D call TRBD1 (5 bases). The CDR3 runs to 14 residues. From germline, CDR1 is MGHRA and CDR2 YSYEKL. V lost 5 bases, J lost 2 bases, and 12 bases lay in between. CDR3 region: CASSEVGGNYGYTF. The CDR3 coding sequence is TGCGCCAGCAGCGAAGTGGGGGGAAACTATGGCTACACCTTC.

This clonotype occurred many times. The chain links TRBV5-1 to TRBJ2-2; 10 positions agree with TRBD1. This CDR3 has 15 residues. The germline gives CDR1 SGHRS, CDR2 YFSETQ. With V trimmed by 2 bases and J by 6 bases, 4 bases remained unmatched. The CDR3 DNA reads TGCGCCAGCAGCTTCCGGGACAGGGGATCCGGGGAGCTGTTTTTT. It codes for CASSFRDRGSGELFF.

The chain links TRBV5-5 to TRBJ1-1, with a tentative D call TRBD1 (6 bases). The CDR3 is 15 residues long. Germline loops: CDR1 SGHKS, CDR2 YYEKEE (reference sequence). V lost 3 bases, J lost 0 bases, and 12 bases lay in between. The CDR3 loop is CASSSTGKLNTEAFF. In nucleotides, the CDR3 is TGTGCCAGCAGCTCGACAGGAAAATTGAACACTGAAGCTTTCTTT.

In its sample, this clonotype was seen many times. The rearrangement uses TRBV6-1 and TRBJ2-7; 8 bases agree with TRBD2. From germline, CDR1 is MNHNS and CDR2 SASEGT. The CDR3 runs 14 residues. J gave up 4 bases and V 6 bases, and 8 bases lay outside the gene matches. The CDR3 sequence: CASSRGGTRYEQYF. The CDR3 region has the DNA TGTGCCAGCAGCCGCGGGGGGACTAGGTACGAGCAGTACTTC.

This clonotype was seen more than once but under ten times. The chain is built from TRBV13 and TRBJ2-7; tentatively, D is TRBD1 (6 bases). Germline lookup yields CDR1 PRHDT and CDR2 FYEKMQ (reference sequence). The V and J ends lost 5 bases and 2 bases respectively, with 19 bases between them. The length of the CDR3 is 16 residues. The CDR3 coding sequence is TGTGCCAGCAGCAAAGAAGACCGGGACACACCCTACGAGCAGTACTTC. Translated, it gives CASSKEDRDTPYEQYF.

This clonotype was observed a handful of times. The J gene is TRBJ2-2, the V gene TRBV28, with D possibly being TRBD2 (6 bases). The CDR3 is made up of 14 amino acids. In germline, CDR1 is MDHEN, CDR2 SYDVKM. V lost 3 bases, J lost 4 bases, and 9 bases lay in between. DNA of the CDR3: TGTGCCAGCAGTTTTGCGCGGGGCACCGGGGAGCTGTTTTTT. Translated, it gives CASSFARGTGELFF. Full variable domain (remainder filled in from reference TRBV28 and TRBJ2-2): DVKVTQSSRYLVKRTGEKVFLECVQDMDHENMFWYRQDPGLGLRLIYFSYDVKMKEKGDIPEGYSVSREKKERFSLILESASTNQTSMYLCASSFARGTGELFFGEGSRLTVL.

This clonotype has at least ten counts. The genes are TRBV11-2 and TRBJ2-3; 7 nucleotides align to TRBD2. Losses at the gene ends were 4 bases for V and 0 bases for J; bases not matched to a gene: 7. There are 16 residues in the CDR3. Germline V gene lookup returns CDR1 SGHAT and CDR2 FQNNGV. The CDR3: CASSSPSGTSTDTQYF. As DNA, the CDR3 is TGTGCCAGCAGCTCCCCAAGCGGGACTAGCACAGATACGCAGTATTTT.

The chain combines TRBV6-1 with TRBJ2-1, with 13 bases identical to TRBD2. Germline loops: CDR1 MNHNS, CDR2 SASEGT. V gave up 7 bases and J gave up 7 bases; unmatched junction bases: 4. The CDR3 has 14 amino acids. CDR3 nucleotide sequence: TGTGCCAGCACCGAACTAGCGGGGGGGAATGAGCAGTTCTTC. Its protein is CASTELAGGNEQFF.

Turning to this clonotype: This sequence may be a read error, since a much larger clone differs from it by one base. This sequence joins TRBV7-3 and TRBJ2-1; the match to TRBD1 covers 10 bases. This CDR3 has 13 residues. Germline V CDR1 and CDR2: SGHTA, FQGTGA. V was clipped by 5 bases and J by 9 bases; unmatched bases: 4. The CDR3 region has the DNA TGTGCCAGCAGCCCGGACAGGGGGAGTGAGCAGTTCTTC. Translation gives CASSPDRGSEQFF.

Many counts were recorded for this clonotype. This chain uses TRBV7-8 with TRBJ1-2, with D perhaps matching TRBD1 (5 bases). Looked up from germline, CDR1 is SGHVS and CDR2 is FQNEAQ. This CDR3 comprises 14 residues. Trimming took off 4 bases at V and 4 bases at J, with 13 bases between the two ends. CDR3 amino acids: CASSSLRESYGYTF. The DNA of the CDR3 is TGTGCCAGCAGCTCCCTCAGGGAAAGCTATGGCTACACCTTC.

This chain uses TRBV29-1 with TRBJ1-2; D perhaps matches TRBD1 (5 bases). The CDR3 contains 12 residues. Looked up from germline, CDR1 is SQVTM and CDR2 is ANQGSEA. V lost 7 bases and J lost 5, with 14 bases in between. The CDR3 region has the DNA TGCAGCGCACGGACAACTCAATATGGCTACACCTTC. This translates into CSARTTQYGYTF.

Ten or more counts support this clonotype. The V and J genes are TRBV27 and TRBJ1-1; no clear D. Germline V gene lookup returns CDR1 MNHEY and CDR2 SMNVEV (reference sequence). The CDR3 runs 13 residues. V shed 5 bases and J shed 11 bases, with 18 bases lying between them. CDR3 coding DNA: TGTGCCAGCAGTAACCATTGGTCGTTGGGGGCTTTCTTT. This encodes CASSNHWSLGAFF.

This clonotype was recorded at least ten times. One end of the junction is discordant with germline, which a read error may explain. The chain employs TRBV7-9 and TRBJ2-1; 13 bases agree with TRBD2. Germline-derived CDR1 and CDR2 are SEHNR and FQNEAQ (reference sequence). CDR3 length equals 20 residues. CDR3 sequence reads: CASTLLGGTSGASSYNEQFF. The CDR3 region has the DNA TGTGCCAGCACCTTACTCGGCGGGACTAGCGGGGCCAGCTCCTACAATGAGCAGTTCTTC. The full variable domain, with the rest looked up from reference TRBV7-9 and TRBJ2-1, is DTGVSQNPRHKITKRGQNVTFRCDPISEHNRLYWYRQTLGQGPEFLTYFQNEAQLEKSRLLSDRFSAERPKGSFSTLEIQRTEQGDSAMYLCASTLLGGTSGASSYNEQFFGPGTRLTVL.

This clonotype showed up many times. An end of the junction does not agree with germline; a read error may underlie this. The CDR3 loop is CASSLDRGYTNTQYF. DNA of the CDR3: TGCGCCAGCAGCTTGGATAGAGGCTACACAAATACGCAGTATTTT. The chain is built from TRBV5-1 and TRBJ2-3, with no clear D. CDR3 length equals 15 residues. CDR1 is SGHRS, CDR2 YFSETQ, per germline.

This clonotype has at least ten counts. As DNA, the CDR3 is TGCAGCGTTGTAGGGGGAGGGCCTCACAATGAGCAGTTCTTC. This encodes CSVVGGGPHNEQFF. The chain has TRBV29-1 and TRBJ2-1, with a possible D match to TRBD2 (7 bases). The CDR3 spans 14 residues. V lost 4 bases and J lost 5, with 15 bases in between. Germline CDR1 is SQVTM and CDR2 is ANQGSEA.

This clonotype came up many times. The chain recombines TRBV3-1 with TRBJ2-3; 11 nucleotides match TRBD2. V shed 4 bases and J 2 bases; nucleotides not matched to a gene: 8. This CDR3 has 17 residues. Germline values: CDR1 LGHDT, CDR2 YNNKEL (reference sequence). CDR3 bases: TGTGCCAGCAGCCCTCGACCTAGCGGGGGGCTCACAGATACGCAGTATTTT. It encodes CASSPRPSGGLTDTQYF.

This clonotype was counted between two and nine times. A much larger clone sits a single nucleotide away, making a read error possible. The CDR3 region is CASSREGYQPQHF. CDR3 in DNA: TGTGCCAGCAGCCGGGAGGGGTATCAGCCCCAGCATTTT. The gene calls are TRBV9 and TRBJ1-5, with a possible D match to TRBD1 (5 bases). Trimming took 4 bases from V and 5 from J, leaving 10 bases between them. The CDR3 has 13 amino acids. Germline loops: CDR1 SGDLS, CDR2 YYNGEE.

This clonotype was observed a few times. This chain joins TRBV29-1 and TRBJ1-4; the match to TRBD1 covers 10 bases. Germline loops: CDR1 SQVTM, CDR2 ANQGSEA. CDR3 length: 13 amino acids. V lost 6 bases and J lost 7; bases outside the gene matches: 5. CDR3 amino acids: CSVLGQGSEKLFF. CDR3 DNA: TGCAGCGTCTTGGGACAGGGGAGTGAAAAACTGTTTTTT.

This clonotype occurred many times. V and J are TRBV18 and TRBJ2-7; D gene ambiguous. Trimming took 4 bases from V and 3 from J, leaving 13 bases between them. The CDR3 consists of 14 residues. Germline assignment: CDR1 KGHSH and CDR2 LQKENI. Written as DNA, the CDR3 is TGTGCCAGCTCACGCCAGCCGGACGTCTACGAGCAGTACTTC. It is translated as CASSRQPDVYEQYF.